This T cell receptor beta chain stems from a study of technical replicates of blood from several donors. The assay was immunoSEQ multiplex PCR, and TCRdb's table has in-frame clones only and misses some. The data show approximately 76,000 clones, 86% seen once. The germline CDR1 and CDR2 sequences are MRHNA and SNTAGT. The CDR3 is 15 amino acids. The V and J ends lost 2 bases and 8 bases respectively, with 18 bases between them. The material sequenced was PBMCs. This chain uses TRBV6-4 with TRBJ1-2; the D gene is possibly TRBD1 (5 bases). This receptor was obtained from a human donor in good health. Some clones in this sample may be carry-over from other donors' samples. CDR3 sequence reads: CASSDPWEAGTGYTF. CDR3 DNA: TGTGCCAGCAGTGACCCCTGGGAGGCAGGGACGGGCTACACCTTC.